The 23 T cell receptor beta chains below all came from one sample that was sequenced in a study of blood T cells in healthy people across ages. The second PCR ran about 6 to 12 cycles with a sample-barcoded 5' primer and J-beta primers. TCRdb ran MiXCR on the 5' RACE reads and lists one entry per CDR3 protein. The sample has around 900,000 distinct CDR3 sequences, 51% seen once. Source material: blood. These receptors were obtained from a woman aged 60-70 years in good health.

This clonotype was counted only a few times. The chain carries TRBV6-5 and TRBJ2-7; 8 bases fit TRBD1. The J call may be faulty, since TRBJ2-5 better matches the DNA end. The germline V gene has CDR1 MNHEY and CDR2 SVGAGI. The CDR3 totals 14 residues. CDR3 residues: CASSYLQGGETQYF. CDR3 DNA: TGTGCCAGCAGTTACCTACAGGGGGGAGAGACCCAGTACTTC.

The chain uses TRBV6-6 and TRBJ2-5; a possible D gene is TRBD2 (5 bases). V was cut by 6 bases and J by 8 bases, with 13 bases left in between. Per germline, CDR1 MNHNY and CDR2 SVGAGI (reference sequence). The CDR3 is 12 residues long. The chain's CDR3 is CASRDLLYTQYF. Written as DNA, the CDR3 is TGTGCCAGCAGGGACTTGCTATATACCCAGTACTTC.

The chain joins TRBV5-1 to TRBJ1-4, with 9 bases lining up with TRBD1. With 4 bases clipped from V and 8 bases from J, the junction kept 6 bases outside the gene matches. The CDR3 contains 14 residues. CDR1 SGHRS and CDR2 YFSETQ come from the germline V gene. The CDR3 is CASSKGQGGEKLFF. CDR3 coding DNA: TGCGCCAGCAGCAAGGGACAGGGTGGAGAAAAACTGTTTTTT.

The genes are TRBV5-1 and TRBJ1-2; D call uncertain. The V end lost 5 bases, the J end lost 4 bases, and 15 bases lay between the germline ends. The CDR3 has 14 residues. Germline V gene sequence: CDR1 SGHRS, CDR2 YFSETQ. The CDR3 is CASRPTATSYGYTF. In DNA, the CDR3 is TGCGCCAGCAGACCCACAGCTACTAGCTATGGCTACACCTTC.

V and J are TRBV7-7 and TRBJ2-7, with D maybe TRBD2 (6 bases). Gene TRBJ2-1 matches the end of the DNA better, so the J call may be wrong. The CDR3 spans 13 residues. CDR1 is SSHAT, CDR2 FNYEAQ, per germline (reference sequence). CDR3 sequence reads: CASSLTSRNEQFF. Here the CDR3 DNA reads TGTGCCAGCAGCTTAACTAGCAGAAATGAGCAGTTCTTC.

This clonotype appeared a few times. This chain connects TRBV10-3 to TRBJ2-7; D is ambiguous. CDR3 length: 13 residues. Germline-derived CDR1 and CDR2 are ENHRY and SYGVKD. Trimming shortened V by 2 bases and J by 0 bases, and 5 bases separated the two germline ends. DNA for the CDR3: TGTGCCATCAGTGAGGGCAACTCCTACGAGCAGTACTTC. Its translation: CAISEGNSYEQYF.

The chain links TRBV20-1 to TRBJ2-7; TRBD1 agrees at 10 bases. Trimming took 6 bases from V and 4 from J; bases not matched to a gene: 12. Germline V gene data show CDR1 as DFQATT and CDR2 as SNEGSKA (reference sequence). The CDR3 runs to 15 residues. The CDR3 DNA sequence: TGCAGTGCCCATAAAGGGACAGGGGTTTCTTACGAGCAGTACTTC. It codes for CSAHKGTGVSYEQYF.

This clonotype was counted only a few times. This chain uses TRBV6-6 with TRBJ2-7; D uncertain. Germline loops: CDR1 MNHNY, CDR2 SVGAGI (reference sequence). The CDR3 has 15 amino acids. V lost 0 bases and J lost 2, with 11 bases in between. The CDR3 protein is CASSYSTSRTYEQYF. In DNA form, the CDR3 reads TGTGCCAGCAGTTACTCGACGTCCCGTACCTACGAGCAGTACTTC.

This clonotype has a handful of counts. The chain recombines TRBV7-3 with TRBJ2-6; D unresolved. The CDR3 is 16 residues long. CDR1 is SGHTA, CDR2 FQGTGA, per germline. V gave up 5 bases and J gave up 0 bases, with 11 bases separating them. The CDR3 coding sequence is TGTGCCAGCAGCCCTGGATGGGGCTCTGGGGCCAACGTCCTGACTTTC. This gives the protein CASSPGWGSGANVLTF.

This clonotype has only a few counts. The chain links TRBV27 to TRBJ2-7, with unresolved D. The CDR3 has 14 residues. Trimming stripped 5 bases from V and 2 bases from J, with 13 bases between. Germline V CDR1 and CDR2: MNHEY, SMNVEV (reference sequence). CDR3 DNA sequence: TGTGCCAGCAGTCCGTACACAATTCCCTACGAGCAGTACTTC. This translates into CASSPYTIPYEQYF.

About this clonotype itself: Sequence at one end of the junction differs from germline and may be a read error. The chain uses TRBV9 and TRBJ2-6; possible D gene TRBD1, 5 bases. Germline V gene data show CDR1 as SGDLS and CDR2 as YYNGEE. The CDR3 loop spans 14 amino acids. The DNA for the CDR3 is TGTGCCAGCAGTAGGGGAAATGGGGCCAACGTCCCGACTTTC. It specifies CASSRGNGANVPTF.

To note about this clonotype: A read error is possible here, since a much larger clone lies one base away. The rearrangement links TRBV12-3 or TRBV12-4 to TRBJ2-7, with D perhaps TRBD1 (5 bases). Trimming shortened V by 6 bases and J by 5 bases, and 11 bases separated the two germline ends. The CDR3 runs 12 residues. The CDR3 DNA follows: TGTGCCAGCAGGTACAGGCACCACGAGCAGTACTTC. Translation gives CASRYRHHEQYF.

This rearrangement joins TRBV7-2 to TRBJ2-7; 7 bases line up with TRBD2. The germline CDR1 and CDR2 sequences are SGHTA and FQGNSA. This CDR3 is 14 amino acids long. The ends lost 8 bases at V and 3 bases at J; junction bases unmatched: 10. The CDR3 protein is CASQKTTGGYEQYF. The CDR3 DNA reads TGTGCCAGCCAAAAAACCACGGGAGGCTACGAGCAGTACTTC. The variable domain in full, completed from reference TRBV7-2 and TRBJ2-7, reads GAGVSQSPSNKVTEKGKDVELRCDPISGHTALYWYRQSLGQGLEFLIYFQGNSAPDKSGLPSDRFSAERTGGSVSTLTIQRTQQEDSAVYLCASQKTTGGYEQYFGPGTRLTVT.

This chain uses TRBV5-1 with TRBJ2-7; the match to TRBD1 covers 7 bases. The CDR3 loop spans 13 amino acids. Trimming took 5 bases from V and 4 from J; bases not matched to a gene: 6. Germline V gene data show CDR1 as SGHRS and CDR2 as YFSETQ. CDR3 amino acids: CASRGDSKYEQYF. DNA for the CDR3: TGCGCCAGCAGAGGGGACAGTAAATACGAGCAGTACTTC.

This clonotype was observed a handful of times. J is TRBJ2-1 and V is TRBV7-2; D is perhaps TRBD2 (6 bases). V dropped 8 bases and J dropped 0 bases, with 8 bases sitting between them. The CDR3 has 13 amino acids. Germline CDR1 reads SGHTA; CDR2 reads FQGNSA. CDR3 loop: CASSAGSYNEQFF. The CDR3 region has the DNA TGTGCCAGCTCAGCGGGCTCCTACAATGAGCAGTTCTTC.

This chain joins TRBV3-1 and TRBJ1-5, with D perhaps TRBD1 (6 bases). The CDR3 consists of 14 residues. Germline loops: CDR1 LGHDT, CDR2 YNNKEL (reference sequence). V was trimmed by 1 base and J by 3 bases, leaving 7 bases between them. This CDR3 reads CASSQGQANQPQHF. The CDR3 nucleotides read TGTGCCAGCAGCCAAGGACAGGCCAATCAGCCCCAGCATTTT.

This clonotype came up a few times. The V and J genes are TRBV20-1 and TRBJ2-7, with D possibly TRBD2 on 7 matching bases. Germline V gene sequence: CDR1 DFQATT, CDR2 SNEGSKA (reference sequence). Deletions cut 4 bases from V and 0 bases from J, with 19 bases between. The CDR3 totals 16 residues. CDR3 in amino acids: CSATGASGRSSYEQYF. In DNA form, the CDR3 reads TGCAGTGCTACAGGGGCTAGCGGAAGGAGCTCCTACGAGCAGTACTTC.

The chain recombines TRBV20-1 with TRBJ2-1; perhaps D is TRBD1 or TRBD2 (5 bases each). CDR3 length: 12 amino acids. Germline V gene sequence: CDR1 DFQATT, CDR2 SNEGSKA (reference sequence). V dropped 7 bases and J dropped 7 bases, with 14 bases sitting between them. The CDR3 spells CSGEGRANEQFF. The DNA for the CDR3 is TGCAGTGGCGAGGGGCGGGCAAATGAGCAGTTCTTC.

The J gene is TRBJ2-3, the V gene TRBV6-5; D gene unclear. Trimming removed 4 bases at V and 8 bases at J, with 13 bases between. The CDR3 extends over 13 amino acids. The germline CDR1 and CDR2 sequences are MNHEY and SVGAGI. CDR3: CASSSDSLGTQYF. CDR3 in DNA: TGTGCCAGCAGTTCCGACTCCTTGGGTACGCAGTATTTT.

This chain uses TRBV3-1 with TRBJ2-7; D might be TRBD1 (6 bases). CDR1 and CDR2 (germline): LGHDT, YNNKEL (reference sequence). V dropped 0 bases and J dropped 3 bases, with 12 bases sitting between them. The CDR3 consists of 15 residues. The DNA for the CDR3 is TGTGCCAGCAGCCAAGAGCGACAGGTGAACTACGAGCAGTACTTC. Encoded protein: CASSQERQVNYEQYF.

V gene TRBV6-2 or TRBV6-3 combines with J gene TRBJ2-3; D may be TRBD2 (6 bases). Germline CDR1 and CDR2: MNHEY and SVGEGT. The CDR3 length is 14 residues. V was cut by 6 bases and J by 14 bases, with 24 bases left in between. The CDR3 DNA reads TGTGCCAGCAGCCCCCTCGCGGGGCACAGATACGCGTATTTT. This encodes CASSPLAGHRYAYF.

This chain links TRBV27 with TRBJ1-6; D call uncertain. V lost 3 bases and J lost 9, with 12 bases in between. Germline assignment: CDR1 MNHEY and CDR2 SMNVEV (reference sequence). CDR3 length equals 14 residues. For the CDR3, the DNA is TGTGCCAGCAGTTTGGTGGGATATGGTTCACCCCTCCACTTT. It codes for CASSLVGYGSPLHF.

This clonotype has a handful of counts. This chain's CDR3 is CSVNRERMNTEAFF. The CDR3 nucleotides are TGCAGCGTTAATAGGGAACGGATGAACACTGAAGCTTTCTTT. This rearrangement joins TRBV29-1 to TRBJ1-1; D unclear. Germline values: CDR1 SQVTM, CDR2 ANQGSEA. The CDR3 sequence is 14 residues long. With 5 bases removed from V and 0 bases from J, the gap between germline ends came to 13 bases.